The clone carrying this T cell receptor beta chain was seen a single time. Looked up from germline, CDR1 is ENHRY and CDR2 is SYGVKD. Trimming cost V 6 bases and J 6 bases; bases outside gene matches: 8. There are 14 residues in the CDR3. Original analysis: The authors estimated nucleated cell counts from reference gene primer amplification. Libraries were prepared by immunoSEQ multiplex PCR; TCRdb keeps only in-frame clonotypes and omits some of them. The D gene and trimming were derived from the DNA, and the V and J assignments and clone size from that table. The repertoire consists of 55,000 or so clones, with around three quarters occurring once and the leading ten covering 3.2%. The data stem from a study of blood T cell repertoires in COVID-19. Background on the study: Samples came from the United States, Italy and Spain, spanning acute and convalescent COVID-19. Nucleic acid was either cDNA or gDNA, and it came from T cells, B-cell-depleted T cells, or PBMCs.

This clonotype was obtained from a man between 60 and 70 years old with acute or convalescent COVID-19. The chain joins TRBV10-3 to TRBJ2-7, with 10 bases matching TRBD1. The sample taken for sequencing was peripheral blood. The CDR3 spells CAISRTGGGVEQYF. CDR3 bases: TGTGCCATCAGCCGGACAGGGGGAGGCGTCGAGCAGTACTTC.